This TCR beta chain was captured in a study of control samples from healthy donors and cancer patients. TCRdb's table, derived via immunoSEQ multiplex PCR, lists solely in-frame clones and lacks some. The sample shows about 18,000 clones, approximately 78% of them seen only once. V was shortened by 3 bases and J by 8 bases, with 8 bases between the two germline ends. CDR1 MDHEN and CDR2 SYDVKM come from the germline V gene. The CDR3 is 12 residues long. The clonotype comes from a man aged 80 or over with head and neck cancer. This chain connects TRBV28 to TRBJ2-1; no reliable D call. The sequenced material came from PBMCs. CDR3 nucleotide sequence: TGTGCCAGCAGTTTGGTAGGGCATGAGCAGTTCTTC. Encoded protein: CASSLVGHEQFF.